The sequence of this TCR beta chain was determined in a study of spatial heterogeneity in lung cancer. Study context: Untreated early-stage non-small cell lung cancer patients, over 55 in total, were the donors. As counted in raw reads, each unique TCR and UMI combination appeared more than ten times on average.

Documented time point: blood at routine non-recurrence follow-up after resection. Tumor, nontumor lung or frozen PBMC supplied whole RNA, sequenced without sorting. This clonotype has ten or more counts. In TCRdb, the 5' RACE reads were re-called with MiXCR into one record per CDR3 protein. The sample has fewer than 60,000 distinct CDR3 sequences, around 6.7% seen once. The receptor's source is a female donor with early-stage non-small cell lung cancer. The sample here was PBMCs, taken at follow-up.

The chain's CDR3 is CASSGTGVGNQPQHF. CDR3 sequence (DNA): TGTGCCAGCAGTGGCACGGGTGTGGGGAATCAGCCCCAGCATTTT. J is TRBJ1-5 and V is TRBV28; D gene unclear. This CDR3 is built from 15 residues. Between the trimmed V and J ends, which lost 5 bases and 4 bases, there was a span of 15 bases. Germline loops: CDR1 MDHEN, CDR2 SYDVKM.